The present TCR beta chain was sequenced within a study of T cells in Graves' hyperthyroidism and ophthalmopathy. As to this clonotype: This could be a read error, since a much larger clone is one nucleotide away.

It was RNA transcripts that yielded the amplified TCR beta CDR3 regions. During a first-round RT-PCR of the TCR CDR3, the HTBI primer set was used. A single record per CDR3 protein comes from TCRdb applying MiXCR to the multiplex PCR reads. This table holds more than 300,000 distinct CDR3 sequences, approximately 17% found once. Lactation, pregnancy, other autoimmune disease or uncontrolled infection led to exclusion of patients. Germline V gives CDR1 SQVTM, CDR2 ANQGSEA. The CDR3 length is 15 residues. J was trimmed by 3 bases and V by 7 bases; bases with no gene match: 14. The clonotype originates from a woman in her 30s with Graves' hyperthyroidism that later progressed to Graves' ophthalmopathy. The rearrangement links TRBV29-1 to TRBJ2-5; 7 positions agree with TRBD2. The material sequenced was blood. In DNA form, the CDR3 reads TGCAGCGCCCCGGGGCAACTAGCGCACAAAGAGACCCAGTACTTC. Protein sequence: CSAPGQLAHKETQYF.